This entry lists 27 T cell receptor beta chains sequenced from one sample in a study of shared clonotypes between healthy human individuals. Method: immunoSEQ multiplex PCR; TCRdb's copy keeps in-frame clones and lacks some. The sample gives approximately 2,200,000 clones, more than 85% of which show up once; approximately 1.7% is in the top ten. CD8 cells classed as naive were CD45RO-negative and positively selected for CCR7, excluding terminally differentiated effector memory CD45RA+ cells. The sequenced material came from naive CD8+ T cells from PBMCs. All receptors come from a man between 18 and 35 years old in good health. Some clones in this sample may be carry-over from other donors' samples.

V usage is TRBV5-4 and J usage is TRBJ2-1; D is perhaps TRBD2 (8 bases). Per the germline V gene, CDR1 is SGHNT and CDR2 is YYREEE (reference sequence). V shed 5 bases and J shed 5 bases, with 26 bases lying between them. The CDR3 runs 18 residues. The CDR3 nucleotides read TGTGCCAGCAGGAACCCAGGGAGGGGGCGGGAGGTCAACAATGAGCAGTTCTTC. It encodes CASRNPGRGREVNNEQFF.

The V and J genes are TRBV27 and TRBJ1-5; D gene uncertain. The V end was cut by 6 bases, the J end by 2 bases, with 14 bases between. Germline V gene lookup returns CDR1 MNHEY and CDR2 SMNVEV (reference sequence). This CDR3 region has 15 residues. In DNA form, the CDR3 reads TGTGCCAGCAGGTCCAGTAGTGACCGCAATCAGCCCCAGCATTTT. As protein: CASRSSSDRNQPQHF.

The chain has TRBV19 and TRBJ2-4; 11 bases map to TRBD2. CDR3 length equals 15 residues. The germline CDR1 and CDR2 sequences are LNHDA and SQIVND (reference sequence). V was pared by 5 bases and J by 12 bases, with 12 bases of the junction left unmatched. CDR3 DNA sequence: TGTGCCAGTAGTCAGCTAGCGGGAGGATATCAGAATCAGTACTTC. Encoded protein: CASSQLAGGYQNQYF.

This clone has just one count. In the same sample, other DNA sequences code for this CDR3. V and J are TRBV4-3 and TRBJ2-1, with 11 bases fitting TRBD1. Germline V gene data show CDR1 as LGHNA and CDR2 as YSLEER. The CDR3 has 15 residues. V lost 3 bases, J lost 2 bases, and 0 bases stayed unmatched. This CDR3 is CASSQDRGPYNEQFF. The CDR3 DNA follows: TGCGCCAGCAGCCAGGACAGGGGGCCCTACAATGAGCAGTTCTTC.

This CDR3 reads CASSPLGPSAEAFF. In nucleotides, the CDR3 is TGTGCCAGCAGTCCCCTCGGGCCCTCCGCGGAGGCTTTCTTT. This chain links TRBV28 with TRBJ1-1, with unresolved D. Trimming shortened V by 5 bases and J by 11 bases, and 21 bases separated the two germline ends. The germline V gene has CDR1 MDHEN and CDR2 SYDVKM. The CDR3 is made up of 14 amino acids.

Turning to this clone: At one end the junction does not follow the germline gene, possibly because of a read error. The chain has TRBV2 and TRBJ1-1; 7 nucleotides agree with TRBD1. CDR1 and CDR2 from the germline V gene are SNHLY and FYNNEI. This CDR3 is built from 17 residues. The CDR3 coding sequence is TGTGCCAGCAGTGAAGATACAAATGCAGGGACAGAGCCCTACTACTTTTTT. Translating it yields CASSEDTNAGTEPYYFF.

The chain has TRBV5-1 and TRBJ2-7; 8 positions agree with TRBD1. The trim removed 4 bases at V and 3 bases at J, leaving 3 bases unmatched. Germline values: CDR1 SGHRS, CDR2 YFSETQ. This CDR3 region has 13 residues. The CDR3 reads CASSQDRDYEQYF. The DNA for the CDR3 is TGCGCCAGCAGCCAGGACAGGGACTACGAGCAGTACTTC.

This chain uses TRBV15 with TRBJ2-7; D is ambiguous. This CDR3 region has 15 residues. Germline values: CDR1 LNHNV, CDR2 YYDKDF (reference sequence). Trimming pared 1 base from V and 2 bases from J, leaving 12 bases between. The CDR3: CATSRVQAATYEQYF. The CDR3 DNA sequence: TGTGCCACCAGCAGAGTTCAGGCTGCCACCTACGAGCAGTACTTC.

The chain links TRBV7-9 to TRBJ2-1; maybe TRBD2 (7 bases). V lost 5 bases to trimming and J lost 5 bases, with 16 bases between them. Germline values: CDR1 SEHNR, CDR2 FQNEAQ (reference sequence). CDR3 length equals 15 residues. The CDR3 region is CASSPVGGLNNEQFF. The CDR3 bases are TGTGCCAGCAGCCCCGTGGGGGGGCTCAACAATGAGCAGTTCTTC. The full variable domain, its missing parts supplied by reference TRBV7-9 and TRBJ2-1, is DTGVSQNPRHKITKRGQNVTFRCDPISEHNRLYWYRQTLGQGPEFLTYFQNEAQLEKSRLLSDRFSAERPKGSFSTLEIQRTEQGDSAMYLCASSPVGGLNNEQFFGPGTRLTVL.

The chain uses TRBV7-8 and TRBJ2-3; 8 bases fit TRBD2. The CDR3 is made up of 16 amino acids. Germline lookup yields CDR1 SGHVS and CDR2 FQNEAQ. V lost 5 bases to trimming and J lost 3 bases; unmatched junction nucleotides: 10. CDR3 in DNA: TGTGCCAGCAGCCAGCTGGGGGGACTAGTAACAGATACGCAGTATTTT. It codes for CASSQLGGLVTDTQYF.

In nucleotides, the CDR3 is TGTGCCAGCAGTTACGGGGCAGGGGATCCGTTCTTC. Protein: CASSYGAGDPFF. The chain combines TRBV6-6 with TRBJ2-1; D may be TRBD1 (6 bases). Germline-derived CDR1 and CDR2 are MNHNY and SVGAGI (reference sequence). This CDR3 contains 12 residues. V was trimmed by 2 bases and J by 15 bases, leaving 14 bases between them.

The J gene is TRBJ1-5, the V gene TRBV19; no definite D call. Germline lookup yields CDR1 LNHDA and CDR2 SQIVND (reference sequence). V gave up 6 bases and J gave up 6 bases, with 9 bases separating them. CDR3 length: 12 residues. CDR3 amino acids: CASSVGRQPQHF. The DNA for the CDR3 is TGTGCCAGTAGCGTAGGGCGTCAGCCCCAGCATTTT.

This chain joins TRBV9 and TRBJ1-1, with 7 bases that match TRBD1. Unmatched junction bases numbered 5, after V lost 0 bases and J lost 3 bases. This CDR3 comprises 15 residues. CDR1 is SGDLS, CDR2 YYNGEE, per germline. In nucleotides, the CDR3 is TGTGCCAGCAGCGTAGATGCGGGACAGCACACTGAAGCTTTCTTT. Protein: CASSVDAGQHTEAFF.

The V gene is TRBV5-1, the J gene TRBJ2-7, with 11 positions matching TRBD1. Germline values: CDR1 SGHRS, CDR2 YFSETQ. With 4 bases clipped from V and 4 bases from J, the junction kept 4 bases outside the gene matches. The CDR3 loop spans 14 amino acids. The DNA for the CDR3 is TGCGCCAGCAGCGAGGACAGGGGGCTATACGAGCAGTACTTC. This codes for CASSEDRGLYEQYF. Drawing the rest from reference TRBV5-1 and TRBJ2-7, the complete variable domain is KAGVTQTPRYLIKTRGQQVTLSCSPISGHRSVSWYQQTPGQGLQFLFEYFSETQRNKGNFPGRFSGRQFSNSRSEMNVSTLELGDSALYLCASSEDRGLYEQYFGPGTRLTVT.

V is TRBV28 and J is TRBJ1-2; D gene ambiguous. The V end lost 2 bases, the J end lost 4 bases, and 11 bases lay between the germline ends. Germline V gene data show CDR1 as MDHEN and CDR2 as SYDVKM. The CDR3 covers 14 residues. The CDR3 region has the DNA TGTGCCAGCAGTTTAGTGGGGTTCCCCTATGGCTACACCTTC. Protein sequence: CASSLVGFPYGYTF.

V gene TRBV29-1 combines with J gene TRBJ2-5, with TRBD1 identical over 8 bases. Losses at the gene ends were 4 bases for V and 14 bases for J; bases not matched to a gene: 6. The germline gives CDR1 SQVTM, CDR2 ANQGSEA. This CDR3 contains 10 residues. The CDR3 nucleotides read TGCAGCGTTGTTTGGGACAGGACTTACTTC. Its translation: CSVVWDRTYF.

The rearrangement links TRBV9 to TRBJ1-2; possible D gene TRBD1, 5 bases. Germline V gives CDR1 SGDLS, CDR2 YYNGEE. V was shortened by 1 base and J by 4 bases, with 11 bases between the two germline ends. The CDR3 has 14 residues. The CDR3 bases are TGTGCCAGCAGCGTATCCCAGGGAGGCTATGGCTACACCTTC. As protein: CASSVSQGGYGYTF.

This chain joins TRBV5-4 and TRBJ2-3, with D maybe TRBD2 (6 bases). The germline V gene has CDR1 SGHNT and CDR2 YYREEE (reference sequence). The CDR3 is 17 residues long. Trimming took off 4 bases at V and 5 bases at J, with 23 bases between the two ends. CDR3 loop: CASSEQLTSGAVDTQYF. The CDR3 nucleotides are TGTGCCAGCAGCGAACAACTGACTAGTGGGGCGGTAGATACGCAGTATTTT.

This clone has a single count. V gene TRBV19 combines with J gene TRBJ1-5, with a weak D call TRBD1 (6 bases). Germline-derived CDR1 and CDR2 are LNHDA and SQIVND (reference sequence). The V gene lost 3 bases and the J gene lost 5 bases, with 11 bases spanning the gap. The CDR3 covers 14 residues. CDR3 loop: CASSIWPGDQPQHF. As DNA, the CDR3 is TGTGCCAGTAGTATTTGGCCAGGGGATCAGCCCCAGCATTTT.

The sample holds one count of this clone. The V gene is TRBV13, the J gene TRBJ2-5; 10 bases match TRBD2. CDR1 and CDR2 from the germline V gene are PRHDT and FYEKMQ (reference sequence). There are 16 residues in the CDR3. Losses at the gene ends were 8 bases for V and 4 bases for J; bases not matched to a gene: 13. The CDR3 loop is CASRARALAGVETQYF. Written as DNA, the CDR3 is TGTGCCAGCCGGGCGCGAGCGCTAGCGGGAGTAGAGACCCAGTACTTC. Full variable domain (remainder filled in from reference TRBV13 and TRBJ2-5): AAGVIQSPRHLIKEKRETATLKCYPIPRHDTVYWYQQGPGQDPQFLISFYEKMQSDKGSIPDRFSAQQFSDYHSELNMSSLELGDSALYFCASRARALAGVETQYFGPGTRLLVL.

The chain combines TRBV11-3 with TRBJ2-1; perhaps TRBD2 as D (6 bases). CDR1 and CDR2 from the germline V gene are SGHNT and YENEEA. The V and J ends lost 5 bases and 4 bases respectively, with 12 bases between them. The CDR3 is made up of 14 amino acids. The CDR3 region is CASSTGLEYNEQFF. The CDR3 DNA sequence: TGTGCCAGCAGCACGGGACTCGAATACAATGAGCAGTTCTTC.

V usage is TRBV6-6 and J usage is TRBJ2-7; 7 positions match TRBD1. Germline CDR1 is MNHNY and CDR2 is SVGAGI (reference sequence). The CDR3 loop spans 14 amino acids. Trimming took 4 bases from V and 3 from J; bases not matched to a gene: 6. DNA of the CDR3: TGTGCCAGCAGTTTGGGACAGAGAGACTACGAGCAGTACTTC. Translating gives CASSLGQRDYEQYF.

The CDR3 loop is CASSLADADTQYF. DNA for the CDR3: TGCGCCAGCAGCTTGGCGGACGCAGATACGCAGTATTTT. The chain links TRBV5-1 to TRBJ2-3; D gene ambiguous. This CDR3 region has 13 residues. Per germline, CDR1 SGHRS and CDR2 YFSETQ. Trimming removed 0 bases at V and 4 bases at J, with 6 bases between. The full variable domain, rest sourced from reference TRBV5-1 and TRBJ2-3, is KAGVTQTPRYLIKTRGQQVTLSCSPISGHRSVSWYQQTPGQGLQFLFEYFSETQRNKGNFPGRFSGRQFSNSRSEMNVSTLELGDSALYLCASSLADADTQYFGPGTRLTVL.

This clone has just one count. This rearrangement joins TRBV6-9 to TRBJ2-5, with D hard to call. Looked up from germline, CDR1 is MNHGY and CDR2 is SVAAGI. The CDR3 extends over 16 amino acids. Trimming stripped 3 bases from V and 5 bases from J, with 19 bases between. For the CDR3, the DNA is TGTGCCAGCAGTTACCCCGAATTCGACACGGATGAGACCCAGTACTTC. Translating gives CASSYPEFDTDETQYF.

The CDR3 protein is CASSFGGPTGTDTQYF. The CDR3 coding sequence is TGTGCCAGCAGCTTTGGTGGCCCGACGGGCACAGATACGCAGTATTTT. The rearrangement links TRBV5-6 to TRBJ2-3; D is undetermined. This CDR3 is 16 amino acids long. V lost 2 bases and J lost 1, with 14 bases in between. The germline V gene has CDR1 SGHDT and CDR2 YYEEEE.

The chain couples TRBV4-1 to TRBJ1-5; unclear D gene. The germline V gene has CDR1 MGHRA and CDR2 YSYEKL. Trimming removed 6 bases at V and 7 bases at J, with 19 bases between. There are 15 residues in the CDR3. The CDR3 region is CASSYFGSVDQPQHF. The CDR3 DNA sequence: TGCGCCAGCAGTTACTTTGGGAGCGTCGACCAGCCCCAGCATTTT.

The V call is TRBV7-9, the J call TRBJ2-3; D is undetermined. The CDR3 contains 15 residues. CDR1 and CDR2 from the germline V gene are SEHNR and FQNEAQ (reference sequence). The V end lost 2 bases, the J end lost 0 bases, and 9 bases lay between the germline ends. CDR3 in amino acids: CASSLPDPSTDTQYF. Here the CDR3 DNA reads TGTGCCAGCAGCTTACCGGATCCTAGCACAGATACGCAGTATTTT.